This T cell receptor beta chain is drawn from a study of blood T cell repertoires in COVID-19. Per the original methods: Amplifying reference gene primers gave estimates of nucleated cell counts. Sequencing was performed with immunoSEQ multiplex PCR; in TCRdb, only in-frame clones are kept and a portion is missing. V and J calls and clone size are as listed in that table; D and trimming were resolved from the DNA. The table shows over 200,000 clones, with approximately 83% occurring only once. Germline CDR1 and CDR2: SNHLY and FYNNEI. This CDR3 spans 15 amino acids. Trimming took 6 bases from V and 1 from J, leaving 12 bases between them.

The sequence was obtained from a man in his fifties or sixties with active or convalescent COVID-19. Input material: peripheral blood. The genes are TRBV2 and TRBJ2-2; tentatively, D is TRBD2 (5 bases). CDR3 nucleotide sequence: TGTGCCAGCAGCCCCCGGACTGTGAACACCGGGGAGCTGTTTTTT. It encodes CASSPRTVNTGELFF.